The clone carrying this T cell receptor (beta chain) was seen more than once but under ten times. These data come from a study of blood T cells in healthy people across ages. Extraction of total RNA produced a minimum of 5 micrograms from each sample. Trimming took 3 bases from V and 5 from J; bases not matched to a gene: 9. CDR1 is MDHEN, CDR2 SYDVKM, per germline. The CDR3 loop spans 15 amino acids. Primers used in a second PCR of about 6 to 11 cycles were a sample-barcoded 5' primer and a J-beta primer mix. Via MiXCR, TCRdb re-called the 5' RACE reads, giving one row per CDR3 protein. The sample lists 550,000 to 750,000 distinct CDR3 sequences, under 25% occurring once.

Sequenced sample: blood. The origin of this receptor is a man between 70 and 80 years old in good health. The chain links TRBV28 to TRBJ1-1, with TRBD1 matching over 7 bases. The DNA of the CDR3 is TGTGCCAGCAGTTTCGGACAGGTTCGAGGGACTGAAGCTTTCTTT. Its translation: CASSFGQVRGTEAFF.